Shown below are 23 T cell receptor beta chains from a single sample sequenced in a study of blood T cell repertoires in COVID-19. Using immunoSEQ multiplex PCR, the repertoire was profiled, and TCRdb retains in-frame clones only, with some absent. Among about 210,000 clones listed, roughly 85% were seen once. What was sequenced was PBMCs or T cells enriched from blood (not recorded which). These receptors all come from a middle-aged woman with acute COVID-19.

This rearrangement joins TRBV6-5 to TRBJ2-1, with 9 nucleotides matching TRBD2. Per the germline V gene, CDR1 is MNHEY and CDR2 is SVGAGI. The CDR3 runs to 15 residues. With V trimmed by 6 bases and J by 4 bases, 7 bases remained unmatched. In nucleotides, the CDR3 is TGTGCCAGCAGCCTACGACTAGCGGTGTACAATGAGCAGTTCTTC. Translation gives CASSLRLAVYNEQFF.

As for this clone: Since a much larger clone is just one base distant, this may be a read error. This rearrangement joins TRBV28 to TRBJ2-7, with D possibly being TRBD1 (6 bases). The CDR3 consists of 14 residues. Trimming removed 7 bases from V and 1 base from J, with 14 bases in between. Germline loops: CDR1 MDHEN, CDR2 SYDVKM. CDR3 region: CASNPTGRSYEQYF. The CDR3 DNA is TGTGCCAGCAACCCGACAGGCCGTTCCTACGAGCAGTACTTC.

The chain carries TRBV18 and TRBJ2-1; D perhaps matches TRBD1 (5 bases). This CDR3 is built from 14 residues. Germline CDR1 reads KGHSH; CDR2 reads LQKENI. Between the trimmed V and J ends, which lost 3 bases and 0 bases, there was a span of 6 bases. CDR3 in amino acids: CASSPQGSYNEQFF. CDR3 sequence (DNA): TGTGCCAGCTCACCTCAGGGCTCCTACAATGAGCAGTTCTTC.

The V gene is TRBV2, the J gene TRBJ2-1; 13 bases agree with TRBD2. Germline-derived CDR1 and CDR2 are SNHLY and FYNNEI. This CDR3 spans 16 amino acids. With 7 bases clipped from V and 9 bases from J, the junction kept 12 bases outside the gene matches. The CDR3: CASKGKLAGGLGEQFF. CDR3 sequence (DNA): TGTGCCAGCAAGGGTAAACTAGCGGGAGGGCTCGGTGAGCAGTTCTTC.

The rearrangement links TRBV28 to TRBJ1-1; 8 bases match TRBD1. This CDR3 region has 13 residues. Trimming removed 7 bases from V and 0 bases from J; junction bases left unmatched: 1. CDR1 is MDHEN, CDR2 SYDVKM, per germline. CDR3 sequence reads: CASKQGVNTEAFF. The CDR3 DNA reads as TGTGCCAGCAAACAGGGGGTGAACACTGAAGCTTTCTTT.

This clone was recorded once. The chain links TRBV29-1 to TRBJ2-1, with a tentative D call TRBD2 (5 bases). Germline lookup yields CDR1 SQVTM and CDR2 ANQGSEA. The V gene lost 3 bases and the J gene lost 5 bases, with 8 bases spanning the gap. CDR3 length: 12 residues. The CDR3 bases are TGCAGCGTTGAGCGGGTCAACAATGAGCAGTTCTTC. This codes for CSVERVNNEQFF.

V is TRBV28 and J is TRBJ1-4; D is perhaps TRBD1 (5 bases). CDR3 length: 16 residues. Germline V gives CDR1 MDHEN, CDR2 SYDVKM. Trimming cost V 3 bases and J 2 bases, with 13 bases left between them. The CDR3 nucleotides are TGTGCCAGCAGTTTTTTAGTGGGGGGTACTAATGAAAAACTGTTTTTT. Its protein is CASSFLVGGTNEKLFF.

This rearrangement joins TRBV2 to TRBJ1-3; no reliable D call. With 7 bases removed from V and 0 bases from J, the gap between germline ends came to 16 bases. Germline V CDR1 and CDR2: SNHLY, FYNNEI. The CDR3 has 16 residues. In DNA, the CDR3 is TGTGCCAGCACCCCCACTCAGGTCCACTCTGGAAACACCATATATTTT. This sequence encodes CASTPTQVHSGNTIYF. Supplemented by reference TRBV2 and TRBJ1-3, the full variable domain reads EPEVTQTPSHQVTQMGQEVILRCVPISNHLYFYWYRQILGQKVEFLVSFYNNEISEKSEIFDDQFSVERPDGSNFTLKIRSTKLEDSAMYFCASTPTQVHSGNTIYFGEGSWLTVV.

This chain connects TRBV2 to TRBJ1-6; TRBD1 aligns across 10 bases. Germline CDR1 is SNHLY and CDR2 is FYNNEI. The CDR3 contains 12 residues. Germline trimming cut 8 bases from V and 9 bases from J; bases unmatched to any gene: 1. For the CDR3, the DNA is TGTGCCAGCGGACAGGGGGTTTCACCCCTCCACTTT. Translating it yields CASGQGVSPLHF.

The chain carries TRBV7-9 and TRBJ1-4; perhaps TRBD1 as D (6 bases). With 5 bases removed from V and 0 bases from J, the gap between germline ends came to 10 bases. The V gene's germline CDR1 is SEHNR and CDR2 FQNEAQ (reference sequence). This CDR3 is built from 15 residues. The CDR3 bases are TGTGCCAGCAGCCCAAGGACAGCAACTAATGAAAAACTGTTTTTT. Amino acids: CASSPRTATNEKLFF.

Turning to this clone: In the same sample, other DNA sequences code for this CDR3. The V call is TRBV7-6, the J call TRBJ2-7, with 8 bases aligning to TRBD2. The CDR3 has 15 residues. Germline lookup yields CDR1 SGHVS and CDR2 FNYEAQ. Unmatched junction bases numbered 7, after V lost 3 bases and J lost 3 bases. The CDR3 region is CASSLGTSGIYEQYF. The CDR3 DNA is TGTGCCAGCAGCTTGGGTACTAGCGGCATCTACGAGCAGTACTTC.

The chain uses TRBV20-1 and TRBJ2-3, with 9 bases fitting TRBD2. V trimming: 3 bases; J trimming: 4 bases; junction bases outside the gene matches: 8. The germline V gene has CDR1 DFQATT and CDR2 SNEGSKA (reference sequence). CDR3 size: 15 residues. This CDR3 reads CSASGSSGRSDTQYF. The CDR3 DNA sequence: TGCAGTGCTAGTGGTTCGAGCGGGAGGTCAGATACGCAGTATTTT.

V gene TRBV28 combines with J gene TRBJ2-5, with 8 bases matching TRBD2. J lost 3 bases, V lost 5 bases, and 8 bases had no gene match. CDR3 size: 15 residues. The germline gives CDR1 MDHEN, CDR2 SYDVKM. The CDR3 region is CASSEPVSGEETQYF. In nucleotides, the CDR3 is TGTGCCAGCAGTGAGCCCGTTAGCGGGGAAGAGACCCAGTACTTC.

This chain connects TRBV7-9 to TRBJ2-3; 9 bases are shared with TRBD2. Per the germline V gene, CDR1 is SEHNR and CDR2 is FQNEAQ (reference sequence). CDR3 length: 13 amino acids. With V trimmed by 6 bases and J by 7 bases, 5 bases remained unmatched. The CDR3 sequence is CASRASGMNTQYF. CDR3 DNA: TGTGCCAGCAGGGCTAGCGGGATGAATACGCAGTATTTT.

V is TRBV28 and J is TRBJ2-1; TRBD2 agrees at 10 bases. The CDR3 length is 15 residues. The germline V gene has CDR1 MDHEN and CDR2 SYDVKM. The J segment lost 4 bases and the V segment lost 6 bases, leaving 6 bases of the junction unmatched. The CDR3 DNA follows: TGTGCCAGCAGCGGGAGCGGGAGGGCTTACAATGAGCAGTTCTTC. Translated, it gives CASSGSGRAYNEQFF.

The CDR3 DNA sequence: TGCGCCAGCAGCCTCCAGGGAATGTTGAACACTGAAGCTTTCTTT. It encodes CASSLQGMLNTEAFF. This chain links TRBV4-1 with TRBJ1-1, with D possibly matching TRBD1 (5 bases). This CDR3 has 15 amino acids. V lost 4 bases, J lost 0 bases, and 12 bases lay in between. Germline CDR1 is MGHRA and CDR2 is YSYEKL.

The J gene is TRBJ2-3, the V gene TRBV6-1; 12 bases agree with TRBD1. CDR1 and CDR2 from the germline V gene are MNHNS and SASEGT. J lost 1 base, V lost 4 bases, and 6 bases had no gene match. The CDR3 consists of 17 residues. The CDR3 spells CASSARDRGLGTDTQYF. The CDR3, as DNA: TGTGCCAGCAGTGCCCGGGACAGGGGGCTAGGCACAGATACGCAGTATTTT.

This clone was recorded a few times. The gene calls are TRBV28 and TRBJ1-1; D is possibly TRBD1 (5 bases). This CDR3 comprises 16 residues. Trimming removed 7 bases from V and 0 bases from J, with 18 bases in between. Germline loops: CDR1 MDHEN, CDR2 SYDVKM. The DNA of the CDR3 is TGTGCCAGCATCAAAGGAGGGGCGGCCATGAACACTGAAGCTTTCTTT. Translating it yields CASIKGGAAMNTEAFF. The full variable domain, its missing parts supplied by reference TRBV28 and TRBJ1-1, is DVKVTQSSRYLVKRTGEKVFLECVQDMDHENMFWYRQDPGLGLRLIYFSYDVKMKEKGDIPEGYSVSREKKERFSLILESASTNQTSMYLCASIKGGAAMNTEAFFGQGTRLTVV.

The chain links TRBV27 to TRBJ2-5, with no clear D. The CDR3 consists of 13 residues. Germline V gene sequence: CDR1 MNHEY, CDR2 SMNVEV (reference sequence). V lost 6 bases and J 5 bases, leaving 13 bases between the germline ends. CDR3 residues: CASSFRQGETQYF. The CDR3 DNA is TGTGCCAGCAGCTTCAGACAAGGCGAGACCCAGTACTTC.

The rearrangement joins TRBV6-5 to TRBJ1-4; D remains ambiguous. V lost 6 bases and J lost 8, with 13 bases in between. This CDR3 contains 13 residues. Germline values: CDR1 MNHEY, CDR2 SVGAGI. CDR3 loop: CASRRMTGEKLFF. The CDR3 DNA is TGTGCCAGCAGACGTATGACCGGGGAAAAACTGTTTTTT.

This clone was found once. J is TRBJ1-2 and V is TRBV6-5; TRBD1 agrees at 7 bases. The CDR3 extends over 14 amino acids. The V gene end was trimmed by 6 bases and the J gene end by 4 bases; junction bases not matched to a gene: 8. Per germline, CDR1 MNHEY and CDR2 SVGAGI. The CDR3 region has the DNA TGTGCCAGCAGCCAAGGGGGCGGAGGCTATGGCTACACCTTC. It translates to CASSQGGGGYGYTF.

The rearrangement uses TRBV24-1 and TRBJ2-5; a weak D match, TRBD1 (6 bases). In germline, CDR1 is KGHDR, CDR2 SFDVKD. This CDR3 comprises 15 residues. The V end lost 4 bases, the J end lost 5 bases, and 16 bases lay between the germline ends. For the CDR3, the DNA is TGTGCCACCAGTGAGATGGACAGCCAACGGGAGACCCAGTACTTC. It codes for CATSEMDSQRETQYF.

The genes are TRBV3-1 (or the pseudogene TRBV3-2) and TRBJ2-3; 8 nucleotides align to TRBD2. J was trimmed by 5 bases and V by 1 base; bases with no gene match: 5. This CDR3 has 15 residues. The germline gives CDR1 LGHDT, CDR2 YNNKEL (reference sequence). CDR3 sequence reads: CASSQALLAGDTQYF. The CDR3 DNA is TGTGCCAGCAGCCAAGCTTTGCTAGCGGGAGATACGCAGTATTTT.